This T cell receptor (beta chain) was captured in a study of blood T cell repertoires in COVID-19. The germline gives CDR1 SGHTA, CDR2 FQGNSA. This CDR3 is 16 amino acids long. V was pared by 3 bases and J by 1 base, with 4 bases of the junction left unmatched. Clones were read by immunoSEQ multiplex PCR, and TCRdb kept only the in-frame ones, dropping some. The data hold approximately 260,000 clones, with roughly 89% observed a single time. Participants' own reports of clinical history determined their cohort assignment. The sequence came from a woman aged 60 to 75 who had recovered from COVID-19. The J gene is TRBJ2-2, the V gene TRBV7-2; 8 nucleotides match TRBD1. The sequenced sample was PBMCs or T cells enriched from blood (not recorded which). Written as DNA, the CDR3 is TGTGCCAGCAGCTTCCCGGGACAGGTGAACACCGGGGAGCTGTTTTTT. Protein sequence: CASSFPGQVNTGELFF.